This T cell receptor (beta chain) was found in a study of shared clonotypes between healthy human individuals. The CDR3 length is 13 residues. The authors' processing: ImmunoSEQ sequences covered only the junction and lacked quality scores; filtering therefore differed. Measured with immunoSEQ multiplex PCR; TCRdb has only the in-frame clones, and not every one. The V and J calls and clone size come from that table; D and trimming were worked out from the DNA. Found here are about 1.5 million clones, 98% of them singletons; the top ten hold less than 0.55%. The sequencing input was naive CD4+ T cells sorted from blood. Subset of the sample: CD45RA+ positively selected. This TCR was recovered from a man younger than 40 in good health. The chain employs TRBV21-1 and TRBJ2-5. TRBV21-1 is marked as a pseudogene. In DNA form, the CDR3 reads TGTGCCAGCACCGGGGACGGAGAAGAGACCCAGTACTTC. It translates to CASTGDGEETQYF.